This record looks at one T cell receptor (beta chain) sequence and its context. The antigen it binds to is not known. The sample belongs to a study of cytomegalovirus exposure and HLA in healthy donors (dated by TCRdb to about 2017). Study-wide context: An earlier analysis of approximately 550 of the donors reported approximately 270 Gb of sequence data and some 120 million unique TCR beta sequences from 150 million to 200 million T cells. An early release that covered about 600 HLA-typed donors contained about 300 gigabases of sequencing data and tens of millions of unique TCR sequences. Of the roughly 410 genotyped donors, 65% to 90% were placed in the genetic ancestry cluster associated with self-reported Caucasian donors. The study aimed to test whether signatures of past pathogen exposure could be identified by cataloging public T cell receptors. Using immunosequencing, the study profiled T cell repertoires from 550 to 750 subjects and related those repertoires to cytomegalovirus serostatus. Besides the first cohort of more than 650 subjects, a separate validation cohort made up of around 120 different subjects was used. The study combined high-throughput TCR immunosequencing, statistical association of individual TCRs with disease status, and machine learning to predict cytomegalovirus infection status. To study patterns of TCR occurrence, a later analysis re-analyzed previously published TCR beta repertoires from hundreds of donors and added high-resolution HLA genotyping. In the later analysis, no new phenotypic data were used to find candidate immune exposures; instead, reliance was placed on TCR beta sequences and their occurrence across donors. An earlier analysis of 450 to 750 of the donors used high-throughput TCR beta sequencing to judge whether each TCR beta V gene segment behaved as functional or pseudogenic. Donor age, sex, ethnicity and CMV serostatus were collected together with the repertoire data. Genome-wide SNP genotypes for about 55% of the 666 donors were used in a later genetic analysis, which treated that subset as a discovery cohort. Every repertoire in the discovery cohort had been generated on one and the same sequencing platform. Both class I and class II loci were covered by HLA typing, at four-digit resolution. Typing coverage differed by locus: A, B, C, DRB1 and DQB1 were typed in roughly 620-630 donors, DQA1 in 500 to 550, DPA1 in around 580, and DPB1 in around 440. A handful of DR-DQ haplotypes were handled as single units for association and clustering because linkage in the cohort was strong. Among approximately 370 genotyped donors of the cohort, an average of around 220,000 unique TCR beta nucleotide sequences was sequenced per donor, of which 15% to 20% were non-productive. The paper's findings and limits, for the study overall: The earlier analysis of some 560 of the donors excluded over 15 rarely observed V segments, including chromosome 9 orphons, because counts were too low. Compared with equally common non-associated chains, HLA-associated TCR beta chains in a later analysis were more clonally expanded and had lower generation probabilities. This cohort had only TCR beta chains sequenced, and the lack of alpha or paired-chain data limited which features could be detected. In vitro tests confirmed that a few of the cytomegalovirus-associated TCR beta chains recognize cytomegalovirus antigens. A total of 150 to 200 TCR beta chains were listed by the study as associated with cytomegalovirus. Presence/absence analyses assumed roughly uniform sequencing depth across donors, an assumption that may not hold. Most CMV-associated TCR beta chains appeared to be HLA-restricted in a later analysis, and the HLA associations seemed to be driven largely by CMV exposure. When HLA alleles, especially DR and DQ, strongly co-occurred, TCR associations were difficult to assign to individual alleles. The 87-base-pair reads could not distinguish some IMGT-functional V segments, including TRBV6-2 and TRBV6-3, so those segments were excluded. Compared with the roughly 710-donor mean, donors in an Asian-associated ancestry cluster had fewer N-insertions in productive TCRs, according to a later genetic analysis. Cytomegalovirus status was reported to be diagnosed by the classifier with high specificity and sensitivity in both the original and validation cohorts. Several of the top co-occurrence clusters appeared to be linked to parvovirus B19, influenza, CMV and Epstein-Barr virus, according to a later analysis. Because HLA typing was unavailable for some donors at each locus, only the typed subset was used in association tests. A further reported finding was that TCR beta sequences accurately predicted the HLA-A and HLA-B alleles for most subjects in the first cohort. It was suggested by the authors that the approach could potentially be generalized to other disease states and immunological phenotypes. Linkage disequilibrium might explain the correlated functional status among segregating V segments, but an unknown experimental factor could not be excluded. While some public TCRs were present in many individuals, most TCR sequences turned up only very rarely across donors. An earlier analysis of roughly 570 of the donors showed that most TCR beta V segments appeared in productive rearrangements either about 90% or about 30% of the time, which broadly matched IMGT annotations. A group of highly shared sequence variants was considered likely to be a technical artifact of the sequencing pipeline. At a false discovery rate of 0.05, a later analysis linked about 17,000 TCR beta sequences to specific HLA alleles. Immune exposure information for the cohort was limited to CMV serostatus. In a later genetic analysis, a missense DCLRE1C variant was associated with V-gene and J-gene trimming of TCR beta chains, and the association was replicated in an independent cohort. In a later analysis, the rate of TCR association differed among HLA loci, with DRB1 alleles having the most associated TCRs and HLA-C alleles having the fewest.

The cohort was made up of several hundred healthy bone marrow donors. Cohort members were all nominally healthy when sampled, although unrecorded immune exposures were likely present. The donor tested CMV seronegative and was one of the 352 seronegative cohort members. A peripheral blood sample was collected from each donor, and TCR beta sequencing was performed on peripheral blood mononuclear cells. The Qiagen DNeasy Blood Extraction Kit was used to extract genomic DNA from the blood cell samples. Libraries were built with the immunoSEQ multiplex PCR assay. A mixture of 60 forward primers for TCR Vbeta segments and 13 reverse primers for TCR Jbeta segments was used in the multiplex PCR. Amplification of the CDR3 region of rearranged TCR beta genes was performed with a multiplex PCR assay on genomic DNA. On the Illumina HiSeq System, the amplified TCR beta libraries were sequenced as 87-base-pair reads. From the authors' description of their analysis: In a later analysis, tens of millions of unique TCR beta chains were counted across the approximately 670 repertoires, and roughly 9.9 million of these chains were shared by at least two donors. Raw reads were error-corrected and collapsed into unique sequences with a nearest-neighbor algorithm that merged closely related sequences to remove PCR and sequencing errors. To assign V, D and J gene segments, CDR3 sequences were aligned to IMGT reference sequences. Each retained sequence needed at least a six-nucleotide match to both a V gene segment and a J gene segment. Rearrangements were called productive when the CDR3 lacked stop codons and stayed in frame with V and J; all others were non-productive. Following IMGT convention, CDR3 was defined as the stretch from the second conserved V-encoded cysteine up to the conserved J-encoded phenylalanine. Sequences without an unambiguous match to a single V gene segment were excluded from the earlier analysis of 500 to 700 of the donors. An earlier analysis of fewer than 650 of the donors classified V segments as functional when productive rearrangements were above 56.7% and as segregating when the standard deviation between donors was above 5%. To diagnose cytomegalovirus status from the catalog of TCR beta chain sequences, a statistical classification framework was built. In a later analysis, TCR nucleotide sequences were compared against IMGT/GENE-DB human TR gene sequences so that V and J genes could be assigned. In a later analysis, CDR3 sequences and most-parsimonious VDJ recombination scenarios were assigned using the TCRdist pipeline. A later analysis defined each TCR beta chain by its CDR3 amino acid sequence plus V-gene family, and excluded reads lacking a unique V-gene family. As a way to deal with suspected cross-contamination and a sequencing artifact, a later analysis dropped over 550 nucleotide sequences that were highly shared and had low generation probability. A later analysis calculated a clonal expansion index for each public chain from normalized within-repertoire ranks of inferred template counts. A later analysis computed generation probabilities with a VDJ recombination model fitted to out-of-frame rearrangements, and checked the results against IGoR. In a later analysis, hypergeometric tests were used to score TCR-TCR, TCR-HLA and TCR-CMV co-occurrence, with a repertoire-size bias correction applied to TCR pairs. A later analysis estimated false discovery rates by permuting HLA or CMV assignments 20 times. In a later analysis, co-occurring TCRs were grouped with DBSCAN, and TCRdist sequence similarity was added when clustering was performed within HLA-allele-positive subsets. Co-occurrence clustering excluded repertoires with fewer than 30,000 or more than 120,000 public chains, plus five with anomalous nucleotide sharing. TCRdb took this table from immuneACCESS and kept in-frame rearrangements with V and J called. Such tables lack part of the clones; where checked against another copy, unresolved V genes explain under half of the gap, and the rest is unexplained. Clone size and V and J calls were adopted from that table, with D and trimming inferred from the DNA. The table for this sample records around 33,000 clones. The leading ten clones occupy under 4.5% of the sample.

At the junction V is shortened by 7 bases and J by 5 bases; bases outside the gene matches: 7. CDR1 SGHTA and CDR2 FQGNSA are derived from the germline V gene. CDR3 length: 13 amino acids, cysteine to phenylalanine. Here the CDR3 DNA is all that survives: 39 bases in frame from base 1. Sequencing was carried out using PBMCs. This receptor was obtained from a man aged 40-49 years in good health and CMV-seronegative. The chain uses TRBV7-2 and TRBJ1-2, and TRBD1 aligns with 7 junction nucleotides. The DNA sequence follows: TGTGCCAGCAACCGACAGGGACCGTATGGCTACACCTTC. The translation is CASNRQGPYGYTF.